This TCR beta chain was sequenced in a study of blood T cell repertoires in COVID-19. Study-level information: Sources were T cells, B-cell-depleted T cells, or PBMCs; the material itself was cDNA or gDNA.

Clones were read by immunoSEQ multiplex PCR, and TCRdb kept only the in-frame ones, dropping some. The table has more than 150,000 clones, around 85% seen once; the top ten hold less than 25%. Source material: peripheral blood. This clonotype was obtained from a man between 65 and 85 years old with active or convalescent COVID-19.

This CDR3 reads CASSLSGYNQPQHF. The CDR3 DNA follows: TGTGCCAGCAGCTTAAGCGGATACAATCAGCCCCAGCATTTT. The rearrangement links TRBV11-2 to TRBJ1-5; D not resolved. V lost 2 bases, J lost 3 bases, and 8 bases lay in between. This CDR3 contains 14 residues. CDR1 SGHAT and CDR2 FQNNGV come from the germline V gene.